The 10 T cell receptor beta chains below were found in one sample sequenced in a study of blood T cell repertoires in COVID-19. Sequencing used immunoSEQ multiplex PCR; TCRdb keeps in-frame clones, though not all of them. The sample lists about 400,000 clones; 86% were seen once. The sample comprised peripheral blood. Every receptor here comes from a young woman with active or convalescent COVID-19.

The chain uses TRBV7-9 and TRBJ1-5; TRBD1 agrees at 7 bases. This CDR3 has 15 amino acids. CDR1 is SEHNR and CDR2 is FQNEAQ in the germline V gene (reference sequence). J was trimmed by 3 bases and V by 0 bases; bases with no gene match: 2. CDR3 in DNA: TGTGCCAGCAGCTTAGCGGGACAGCACAATCAGCCCCAGCATTTT. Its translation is CASSLAGQHNQPQHF. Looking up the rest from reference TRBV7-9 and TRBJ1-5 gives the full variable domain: DTGVSQNPRHKITKRGQNVTFRCDPISEHNRLYWYRQTLGQGPEFLTYFQNEAQLEKSRLLSDRFSAERPKGSFSTLEIQRTEQGDSAMYLCASSLAGQHNQPQHFGDGTRLSIL.

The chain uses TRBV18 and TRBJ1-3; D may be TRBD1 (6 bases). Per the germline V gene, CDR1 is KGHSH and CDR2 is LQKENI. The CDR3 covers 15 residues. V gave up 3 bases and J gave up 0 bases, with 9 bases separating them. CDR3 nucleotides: TGTGCCAGCTCACCGCAGGGGAGCTCTGGAAACACCATATATTTT. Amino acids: CASSPQGSSGNTIYF.

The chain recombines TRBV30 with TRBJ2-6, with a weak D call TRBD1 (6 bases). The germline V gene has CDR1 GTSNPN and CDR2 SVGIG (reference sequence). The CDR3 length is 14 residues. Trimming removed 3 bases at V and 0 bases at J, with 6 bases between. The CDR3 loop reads CAWRTGSGANVLTF. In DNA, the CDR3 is TGTGCCTGGAGGACAGGCTCTGGGGCCAACGTCCTGACTTTC.

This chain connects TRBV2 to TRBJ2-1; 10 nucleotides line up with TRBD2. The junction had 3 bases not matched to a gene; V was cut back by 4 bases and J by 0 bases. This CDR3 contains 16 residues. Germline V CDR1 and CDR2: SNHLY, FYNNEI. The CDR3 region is CASSGLAGLSYNEQFF. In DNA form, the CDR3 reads TGTGCCAGCAGTGGACTAGCGGGCCTCTCCTACAATGAGCAGTTCTTC.

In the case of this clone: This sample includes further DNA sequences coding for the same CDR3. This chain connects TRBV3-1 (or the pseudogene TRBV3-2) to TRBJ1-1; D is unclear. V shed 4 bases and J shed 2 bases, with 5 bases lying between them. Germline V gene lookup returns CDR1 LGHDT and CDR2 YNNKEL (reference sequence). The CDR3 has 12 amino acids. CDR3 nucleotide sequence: TGTGCCAGCAGCCTTATAAACACTGAAGCTTTCTTT. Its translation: CASSLINTEAFF.

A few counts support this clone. CDR3 amino acids: CASSRGWVDSPLHF. The CDR3 bases are TGTGCCAGCAGCCGGGGGTGGGTGGATTCACCCCTCCACTTT. The genes are TRBV6-5 and TRBJ1-6, with D tentatively TRBD1 (5 bases). Germline lookup yields CDR1 MNHEY and CDR2 SVGAGI. There are 14 residues in the CDR3. Trimming stripped 6 bases from V and 8 bases from J, with 14 bases between.

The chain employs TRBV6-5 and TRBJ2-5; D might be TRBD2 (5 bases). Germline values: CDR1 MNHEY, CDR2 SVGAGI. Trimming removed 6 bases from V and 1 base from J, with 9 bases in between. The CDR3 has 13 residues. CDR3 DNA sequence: TGTGCCAGCAGACTAGGTAGCCAAGAGACCCAGTACTTC. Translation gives CASRLGSQETQYF.

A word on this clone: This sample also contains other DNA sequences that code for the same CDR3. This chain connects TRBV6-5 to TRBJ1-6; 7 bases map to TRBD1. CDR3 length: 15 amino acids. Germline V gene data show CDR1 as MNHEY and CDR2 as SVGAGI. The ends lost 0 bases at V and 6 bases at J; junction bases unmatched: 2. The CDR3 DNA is TGTGCCAGCAGTTACTCGAGACAGGGTAATTCACCCCTCCACTTT. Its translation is CASSYSRQGNSPLHF.

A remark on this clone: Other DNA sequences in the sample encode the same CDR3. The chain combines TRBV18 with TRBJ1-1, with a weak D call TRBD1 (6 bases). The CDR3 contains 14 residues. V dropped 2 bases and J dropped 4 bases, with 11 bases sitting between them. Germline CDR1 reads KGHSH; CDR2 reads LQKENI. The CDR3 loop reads CASSPGGGRTEAFF. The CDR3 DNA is TGTGCCAGCTCACCAGGCGGGGGGCGCACTGAAGCTTTCTTT. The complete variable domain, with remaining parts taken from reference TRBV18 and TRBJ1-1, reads NAGVMQNPRHLVRRRGQEARLRCSPMKGHSHVYWYRQLPEEGLKFMVYLQKENIIDESGMPKERFSAEFPKEGPSILRIQQVVRGDSAAYFCASSPGGGRTEAFFGQGTRLTVV.

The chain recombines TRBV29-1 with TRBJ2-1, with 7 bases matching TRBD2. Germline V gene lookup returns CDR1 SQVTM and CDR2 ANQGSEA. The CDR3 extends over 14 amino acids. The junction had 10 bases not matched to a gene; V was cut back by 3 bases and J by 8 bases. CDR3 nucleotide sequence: TGCAGCGTTGACGGGACTAACGATAACTATGAGCAGTTCTTC. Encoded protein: CSVDGTNDNYEQFF.